The 18 T cell receptor beta chains below were found in one sample sequenced in a study of blood T cell repertoires in COVID-19. The data were produced by immunoSEQ multiplex PCR, yet TCRdb's version contains in-frame clones alone and is incomplete. The sample consists of 350,000 or so clones, approximately 89% of them appearing once. The sample was peripheral blood. These receptors all stem from a woman in her sixties with COVID-19, enrolled during active disease.

This clone occurred once. The rearrangement joins TRBV3-1 (or the pseudogene TRBV3-2) to TRBJ2-2; 8 bases agree with TRBD1. The CDR3 runs 17 residues. V lost 5 bases, J lost 6 bases, and 14 bases stayed unmatched. CDR1 and CDR2 (germline): LGHDT, YNNKEL (reference sequence). As DNA, the CDR3 is TGTGCCAGCAGCTCACTAAGAGTCAGGGGGCCCTCCGGGGAGCTGTTTTTT. Its protein product is CASSSLRVRGPSGELFF.

The gene calls are TRBV6-5 and TRBJ1-4, with D perhaps matching TRBD1 (6 bases). The V gene's germline CDR1 is MNHEY and CDR2 SVGAGI. The V gene lost 0 bases and the J gene lost 5 bases, with 7 bases spanning the gap. The CDR3 runs 14 residues. CDR3 sequence: CASSYSGTNEKLFF. The CDR3 nucleotides read TGTGCCAGCAGTTACTCGGGGACAAATGAAAAACTGTTTTTT.

J is TRBJ2-7 and V is TRBV12-3 or TRBV12-4; D not certain. The CDR3 runs 12 residues. With 6 bases removed from V and 10 bases from J, the gap between germline ends came to 16 bases. As DNA, the CDR3 is TGTGCCAGCAGGCTCCCTGGTAGTATCCAGTACTTC. Translating it yields CASRLPGSIQYF.

The chain has TRBV6-2 or TRBV6-3 and TRBJ2-4; a weak D match, TRBD2 (6 bases). CDR3 length: 14 residues. Germline-derived CDR1 and CDR2 are MNHEY and SVGEGT. Trimming left V 3 bases short and J 9 bases short, with 15 bases between. CDR3 DNA: TGTGCCAGCAGTTATACTGGGCAGGGAGGCATTCAGTACTTC. Translation: CASSYTGQGGIQYF.

V and J are TRBV27 and TRBJ1-5; 8 bases agree with TRBD1. V lost 3 bases and J lost 4; bases outside the gene matches: 17. Per the germline V gene, CDR1 is MNHEY and CDR2 is SMNVEV (reference sequence). CDR3 length equals 19 residues. The CDR3 DNA follows: TGTGCCAGCAGTTTTATAGGCAGGGGGCGAGATTGGAGGAATCAGCCCCAGCATTTT. Encoded protein: CASSFIGRGRDWRNQPQHF.

The J gene is TRBJ1-1, the V gene TRBV28, with 7 bases matching TRBD1. The germline V gene has CDR1 MDHEN and CDR2 SYDVKM. The CDR3 is made up of 15 amino acids. Trimming took 3 bases from V and 0 from J; bases not matched to a gene: 4. The CDR3 DNA is TGTGCCAGCAGTTTGGGGACAGCGTTGAACACTGAAGCTTTCTTT. It yields the protein CASSLGTALNTEAFF. Variable domain in full (rest from reference TRBV28 and TRBJ1-1): DVKVTQSSRYLVKRTGEKVFLECVQDMDHENMFWYRQDPGLGLRLIYFSYDVKMKEKGDIPEGYSVSREKKERFSLILESASTNQTSMYLCASSLGTALNTEAFFGQGTRLTVV.

The V and J genes are TRBV7-6 and TRBJ1-2; D gene ambiguous. The V gene's germline CDR1 is SGHVS and CDR2 FNYEAQ. V was trimmed by 11 bases and J by 1 base, leaving 8 bases between them. The CDR3 extends over 11 amino acids. Here the CDR3 DNA reads TGTGCCGTCCGGGGTAACTATGGCTACACCTTC. Encoded protein: CAVRGNYGYTF.

The CDR3 DNA sequence: TGTGCCAGCAGCCACGGACCAACCCGGACTAGCACGGCCGGGGAGCTGTTTTTT. Protein product: CASSHGPTRTSTAGELFF. V and J are TRBV3-1 (or the pseudogene TRBV3-2) and TRBJ2-2; 8 nucleotides align to TRBD2. With V trimmed by 3 bases and J by 6 bases, 15 bases remained unmatched. This CDR3 spans 18 amino acids. From germline, CDR1 is LGHDT and CDR2 YNNKEL (reference sequence).

The chain joins TRBV11-2 to TRBJ1-1; possibly TRBD1 for D (6 bases). With 5 bases removed from V and 5 bases from J, the gap between germline ends came to 15 bases. Germline CDR1 is SGHAT and CDR2 is FQNNGV. The CDR3 loop spans 14 amino acids. The CDR3 region is CASSPRRGQTEAFF. DNA of the CDR3: TGTGCCAGCAGCCCCCGGCGGGGGCAGACTGAAGCTTTCTTT.

This chain joins TRBV3-1 (or the pseudogene TRBV3-2) and TRBJ1-4; the D gene is possibly TRBD1 (5 bases). The CDR3 is 14 amino acids. Germline values: CDR1 LGHDT, CDR2 YNNKEL (reference sequence). With 1 base removed from V and 7 bases from J, the gap between germline ends came to 10 bases. The CDR3: CASSQAGQREKLFF. CDR3 sequence (DNA): TGTGCCAGCAGCCAAGCAGGGCAGCGTGAAAAACTGTTTTTT.

This chain links TRBV24-1 with TRBJ2-3; 7 bases are shared with TRBD1. There are 15 residues in the CDR3. Germline lookup yields CDR1 KGHDR and CDR2 SFDVKD. Losses at the gene ends were 3 bases for V and 0 bases for J; bases not matched to a gene: 2. The CDR3 loop reads CATSDPGGSTDTQYF. CDR3 sequence (DNA): TGTGCCACCAGTGATCCAGGGGGAAGCACAGATACGCAGTATTTT.

This chain uses TRBV6-5 with TRBJ1-1, with a weak D call TRBD1 (5 bases). V was clipped by 6 bases and J by 8 bases, with 19 bases between them. The CDR3 runs 14 residues. Per the germline V gene, CDR1 is MNHEY and CDR2 is SVGAGI. The CDR3 region is CASSVLGGTIEAFF. The CDR3 nucleotides are TGTGCCAGCAGCGTACTCGGGGGGACTATAGAAGCTTTCTTT.

The chain uses TRBV7-2 and TRBJ1-3, with D unresolved. Germline-derived CDR1 and CDR2 are SGHTA and FQGNSA. CDR3 length equals 16 residues. V shed 1 base and J shed 3 bases, with 13 bases lying between them. CDR3 region: CASSLDSGLGGNTIYF. The DNA of the CDR3 is TGTGCCAGCAGCTTAGATTCGGGATTGGGTGGAAACACCATATATTTT.

This clone was observed a few times. The V gene is TRBV21-1, the J gene TRBJ2-3; the listed D gene, TRBD2, was not tested against the DNA. TRBV21-1 is classified as a pseudogene. The CDR3 is 16 amino acids. CDR3 loop: CASKPTSGGTSDTQYF. DNA for the CDR3: TGTGCCAGCAAACCGACTAGCGGGGGAACGTCAGATACGCAGTATTTT.

This clone was observed a few times. The rearrangement links TRBV25-1 to TRBJ1-1; D might be TRBD1 (5 bases). V was clipped by 4 bases and J by 7 bases, with 10 bases between them. The germline gives CDR1 MGHDK, CDR2 SYGVNS. The CDR3 is 12 residues long. The CDR3 bases are TGTGCCAGCAGTGGCTACAGGAATGAAGCTTTCTTT. Translation gives CASSGYRNEAFF.

This chain uses TRBV29-1 with TRBJ1-2; D is unclear. CDR1 and CDR2 from the germline V gene are SQVTM and ANQGSEA. V was trimmed by 1 base and J by 2 bases, leaving 14 bases between them. The CDR3 length is 15 residues. This CDR3 is CSVEVPRRANYGYTF. The CDR3, as DNA: TGCAGCGTTGAAGTGCCCAGGAGGGCAAACTATGGCTACACCTTC.

This clone is a singleton in its sample. This sequence joins TRBV1 and TRBJ1-6. TRBV1 is a pseudogene locus. The CDR3 is 17 amino acids. CDR3 bases: TGCACCAGCAGCCAAGAACGGGGGGAAGGGAAGGATTCACCCCTCCACTTT. Its translation: CTSSQERGEGKDSPLHF.

The rearrangement joins TRBV27 to TRBJ2-3; TRBD2 is a possible D gene (6 bases). Germline CDR1 MNHEY, CDR2 SMNVEV (reference sequence). V dropped 2 bases and J dropped 10 bases, with 16 bases sitting between them. The CDR3 sequence is 14 residues long. The CDR3 coding sequence is TGTGCCAGCAGTTTAAAATGGCGGGGCGATCCGCAGTATTTT. Translating it yields CASSLKWRGDPQYF.